This TCR beta chain emerged from a study of cytomegalovirus exposure and HLA in healthy donors. The study's findings and limits: Later, an analysis showed that TCR beta chains associated with HLA were more clonally expanded than others that were equally common. In vitro work confirmed that a few CMV-associated chains recognize CMV antigens.

The study ran its PCR with 60 Vbeta and 13 Jbeta primers. Method: immunoSEQ multiplex PCR; TCRdb's copy keeps in-frame clones and lacks some. The table lists 220,000 or so clones, approximately 79% of them singletons, with around 1.7% in the top ten. About this clone: No antigen is known for it.

CDR1 MDHEN and CDR2 SYDVKM come from the germline V gene. The length of the CDR3 is 15 residues. V trimming: 5 bases; J trimming: 4 bases; junction bases outside the gene matches: 8. The sample taken for sequencing was PBMCs. This TCR came from a man between 50 and 59 years old in good health and CMV-seronegative. The gene calls are TRBV28 and TRBJ2-7; 10 bases are shared with TRBD1. In DNA form, the CDR3 reads TGTGCCAGCAGTGTGCGGGACAGGGGTTGGTACGAGCAGTACTTC. It yields the protein CASSVRDRGWYEQYF.